This TCR beta chain was captured by sequencing in a study of cytomegalovirus exposure and HLA in healthy donors. Study-level information: About 79 million unique TCRs from HLA-typed donors were held in an early data release. General observations from the study: Some highly shared sequence variants likely arose as a pipeline artifact. In a later analysis, an Asian-associated ancestry cluster reportedly showed fewer N-insertions than the 666-donor mean. For TCR beta chains, V- and J-gene trimming was later linked to a missense DCLRE1C variant.

In the PCR, 60 Vbeta and 13 Jbeta primers were used. Sequenced by immunoSEQ multiplex PCR; TCRdb stores in-frame clones only, minus some. This table has 180,000 or so clones, 75% to 85% appearing once. With respect to this clone: The antigen remains unidentified.

J was trimmed by 4 bases and V by 4 bases; bases with no gene match: 3. Looked up from germline, CDR1 is KGHSH and CDR2 is LQKENI. CDR3 length equals 13 residues. This TCR was recovered from a young woman in good health and CMV-seropositive. The sample comprised PBMCs. The chain recombines TRBV18 with TRBJ2-5; 7 bases line up with TRBD1. The CDR3 reads CASSQGGRETQYF. CDR3 coding DNA: TGTGCCAGCTCACAAGGGGGCCGAGAGACCCAGTACTTC.